Below are 4 T cell receptor beta chains sequenced from a single sample in a study of tumor and adjacent non-tumor tissue in lung cancer. RNA was extracted from bulk tissue without any cell sorting. The library came from three nested PCR rounds adapted from ARM-PCR protocols. TCRdb reprocessed the multiplex PCR reads with MiXCR, giving one entry per CDR3 protein. This sample has about 110,000 distinct CDR3 sequences, with roughly 75% found just once. The specimen was lung tumor tissue. The receptors derive from a woman aged 60-75 years with non-small cell lung cancer.

Of note for this clonotype: This may come from a read error, since a much larger clone is one base off. The J gene is TRBJ1-2, the V gene TRBV5-6; 7 nucleotides agree with TRBD1. Germline CDR1 and CDR2: SGHDT and YYEEEE. There are 13 residues in the CDR3. The CDR3 sequence: CGSSLGQVGGYTF. The CDR3 coding sequence is TGTGGCAGCAGCCTAGGACAGGTCGGCGGCTACACCTTC.

A remark on this clonotype: One end of the junction does not line up with germline, which may come from a read error. The chain combines TRBV5-6 with TRBJ2-7; TRBD1 matches at 8 bases. The germline V gene encodes CDR1 SGHDT and CDR2 YYEEEE. CDR3 length: 11 amino acids. CDR3 nucleotide sequence: TGTGTCAGCAGCAACGGACAGGGTGGGCACTTC. It codes for CVSSNGQGGHF.

Turning to this clonotype: The junction departs from germline at one end; a sequencing error may be responsible. V is TRBV10-2 and J is TRBJ2-3, with D possibly being TRBD1 (6 bases). The germline gives CDR1 WSHSY, CDR2 SAAADI. The length of the CDR3 is 12 residues. The CDR3 bases are TGCACCAGCACACACAGGGCCGATACGCAGTATTTT. Translation gives CTSTHRADTQYF.

This clonotype was seen many times. The chain carries TRBV11-3 and TRBJ1-3; D gene unclear. In germline, CDR1 is SGHNT, CDR2 YENEEA. The CDR3 has 15 amino acids. The germline V and J ends were trimmed by 5 bases and 0 bases, with 11 bases remaining between them. CDR3 in amino acids: CASSPRQISGNTIYF. In DNA, the CDR3 is TGTGCCAGCAGCCCTAGACAAATCTCTGGAAACACCATATATTTT. The variable domain in full, with the rest retrieved from reference TRBV11-3 and TRBJ1-3, is EAGVVQSPRYKIIEKKQPVAFWCNPISGHNTLYWYLQNLGQGPELLIRYENEEAVDDSQLPKDRFSAERLKGVDSTLKIQPAELGDSAVYLCASSPRQISGNTIYFGEGSWLTVV.